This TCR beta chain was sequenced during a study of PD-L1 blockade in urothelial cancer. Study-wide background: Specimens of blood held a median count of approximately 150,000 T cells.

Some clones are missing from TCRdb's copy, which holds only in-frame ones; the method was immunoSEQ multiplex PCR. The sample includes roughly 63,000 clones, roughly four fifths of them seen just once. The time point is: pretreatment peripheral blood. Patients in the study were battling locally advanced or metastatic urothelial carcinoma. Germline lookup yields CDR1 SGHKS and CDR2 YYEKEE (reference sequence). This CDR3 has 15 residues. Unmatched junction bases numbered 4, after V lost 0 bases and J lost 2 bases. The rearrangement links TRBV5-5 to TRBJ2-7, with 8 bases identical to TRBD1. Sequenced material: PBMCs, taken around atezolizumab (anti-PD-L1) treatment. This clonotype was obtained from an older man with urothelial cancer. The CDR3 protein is CASSLVAGGAYEQYF. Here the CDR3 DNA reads TGTGCCAGCAGCTTGGTGGCAGGGGGCGCCTACGAGCAGTACTTC.